This T cell receptor beta chain was identified in a study of T cells in Graves' hyperthyroidism and ophthalmopathy. The V end was cut by 2 bases, the J end by 4 bases, with 8 bases between. Germline CDR1 is MNHEY and CDR2 is SVGAGI. This CDR3 is 13 amino acids long. This clonotype was counted many times. The patients, who ranged from 18 to 65 in age, presented with newly diagnosed hyperthyroidism lasting under 2 months. Uncontrolled infection, other autoimmune disease, pregnancy and lactation each barred patients from inclusion. Diagnostic decisions used clinical symptoms, serum thyroxine and TRAb, thyroid ultrasound and orbital computed tomography. The investigators amplified TCR beta CDR3 regions from RNA transcripts. Carried out on the TCR CDR3, a first-round RT-PCR used the HTBI primer set. TCRdb analysed the multiplex PCR reads with MiXCR anew, one entry per CDR3 protein. The top ten hold under 35% of the sample, which has more than 150,000 distinct CDR3 sequences, approximately 15% seen once.

The specimen was blood. The TCR originated in a woman aged 45 to 65 with Graves' hyperthyroidism. The chain couples TRBV6-5 to TRBJ1-1; D is uncertain. In nucleotides, the CDR3 is TGTGCCAGCAGTTACGTGCCGGGCACTGAAGCTTTCTTT. It encodes CASSYVPGTEAFF.